These T cell receptor beta chains were read from a single sample in a study of blood T cell repertoires in COVID-19. Produced via immunoSEQ multiplex PCR; TCRdb's table is partial and in-frame only. The sample has 250,000 to 350,000 clones; about nine tenths are singletons. Specimen: peripheral blood. The receptor set was obtained from a woman in her 50s who had recovered from COVID-19. CDR3s include the opening cysteine and the closing phenylalanine or tryptophan. D genes are given only for firm matches. The listing skips clone size in some rows; elsewhere it reads once, few, many or a size class.

D gene: TRBD2; clone size: .; J gene: TRBJ2-1; V gene: TRBV5-1; CDR3 DNA: TGCGCCAGCAGCGGGACTAGCGAGTACAATGAGCAGTTCTTC; CDR3 protein: CASSGTSEYNEQFF
D gene: TRBD1; clone size: .; J gene: TRBJ2-7; V gene: TRBV27; CDR3 DNA: TGTGCCAGCAGTCCCAGGACAGGGGGCTACGAGCAGTACTTC; CDR3 protein: CASSPRTGGYEQYF
D gene: TRBD1; clone size: .; J gene: TRBJ1-4; V gene: TRBV5-6; CDR3 DNA: TGTGCCAGCAGACTCGGGACAGGGGATGTTGAAAAACTGTTTTTT; CDR3 protein: CASRLGTGDVEKLFF
D gene: TRBD2; clone size: .; J gene: TRBJ2-1; V gene: TRBV6-5; CDR3 DNA: TGTGCCAGCAGTTACAAGGCTAGCGGGAGGGTCAATGAGCAGTTCTTC; CDR3 protein: CASSYKASGRVNEQFF
D gene: .; clone size: .; J gene: TRBJ2-7; V gene: TRBV28; CDR3 DNA: TGTGCCAGCAGTCCCTCGGGTCCATCTTACGAGCAGTACTTC; CDR3 protein: CASSPSGPSYEQYF
D gene: TRBD1; clone size: .; J gene: TRBJ1-5; V gene: TRBV6-6; CDR3 DNA: TGTGCCAGCAGCCCCCGGGACAGGGGGCTGCCCCAGCATTTT; CDR3 protein: CASSPRDRGLPQHF
D gene: .; clone size: .; J gene: TRBJ1-2; V gene: TRBV6-5; CDR3 DNA: TGTGCCAGCAGCAAGCTCTCCTATGGCTACACCTTC; CDR3 protein: CASSKLSYGYTF
D gene: .; clone size: .; J gene: TRBJ2-7; V gene: TRBV5-1; CDR3 DNA: TGCGCCAGCAGCTCGGCGGAGGTCGGGAGAACCCCCTACGAGCAGTACTTC; CDR3 protein: CASSSAEVGRTPYEQYF
D gene: .; clone size: .; J gene: TRBJ2-4; V gene: TRBV7-3; CDR3 DNA: TGTGCCAGCAGCGCCGGACAGAAAAACATTCAGTACTTC; CDR3 protein: CASSAGQKNIQYF
D gene: .; clone size: .; J gene: TRBJ2-7; V gene: TRBV19; CDR3 DNA: TGTGCCAGTAGTATTTTAGGGGCCTACGAGCAGTACTTC; CDR3 protein: CASSILGAYEQYF
D gene: .; clone size: .; J gene: TRBJ2-3; V gene: TRBV7-2; CDR3 DNA: TGTGCCAGCAGCTTATTCGGGGGACTTAGCACAGATACGCAGTATTTT; CDR3 protein: CASSLFGGLSTDTQYF
D gene: .; clone size: .; J gene: TRBJ1-5; V gene: TRBV27; CDR3 DNA: TGTGCCAGCAGTTTAATTCGGGGGCCCCAGCATTTT; CDR3 protein: CASSLIRGPQHF
D gene: TRBD1; clone size: .; J gene: TRBJ1-5; V gene: TRBV7-8; CDR3 DNA: TGTGCCAGCAGCTCCTACAGGGGGAGCCAGCCCCAGCATTTT; CDR3 protein: CASSSYRGSQPQHF
D gene: TRBD1; clone size: few; J gene: TRBJ1-2; V gene: TRBV7-7; CDR3 DNA: TGTGCTAGCAGCCTATGGGGCAGGACAGGCAGATTCGACTATGGCTACACCTTC; CDR3 protein: CASSLWGRTGRFDYGYTF
D gene: .; clone size: .; J gene: TRBJ1-1; V gene: TRBV6-5; CDR3 DNA: TGTGCCAGCAGTTATGGAGGGATCACTGAAGCTTTCTTT; CDR3 protein: CASSYGGITEAFF
D gene: .; clone size: .; J gene: TRBJ1-2; V gene: TRBV4-3; CDR3 DNA: TGCGCCAGCAGCCAAGCTTACCGGGACATCGTTTACTATGGCTACACCTTC; CDR3 protein: CASSQAYRDIVYYGYTF
D gene: TRBD1; clone size: .; J gene: TRBJ2-1; V gene: TRBV24-1; CDR3 DNA: TGTGCCACCAGTGATCCTGGACAGGGCTACAATGAGCAGTTCTTC; CDR3 protein: CATSDPGQGYNEQFF
D gene: .; clone size: .; J gene: TRBJ2-1; V gene: TRBV28; CDR3 DNA: TGTGCCAGCACCCCGACTGAAGGCAGGGGCAATGAGCAGTTCTTC; CDR3 protein: CASTPTEGRGNEQFF
D gene: .; clone size: .; J gene: TRBJ1-1; V gene: TRBV20-1; CDR3 DNA: TGCAGTGTGGGGGGAGTGACTGAAGCTTTCTTT; CDR3 protein: CSVGGVTEAFF
D gene: .; clone size: .; J gene: TRBJ1-3; V gene: TRBV7-2; CDR3 DNA: TGTGCCAGCAGTACACCGTCAGGGAATGGAAACACCATATATTTT; CDR3 protein: CASSTPSGNGNTIYF
D gene: .; clone size: .; J gene: TRBJ1-1; V gene: TRBV28; CDR3 DNA: TGTGCCAGCAGTGTCACAGGGATCACTGAAGCTTTCTTT; CDR3 protein: CASSVTGITEAFF
D gene: .; clone size: .; J gene: TRBJ1-1; V gene: TRBV7-2; CDR3 DNA: TGTGCCAGCAGCTTCTGGACAGCGAACACTGAAGCTTTCTTT; CDR3 protein: CASSFWTANTEAFF
D gene: .; clone size: .; J gene: TRBJ1-5; V gene: TRBV12-3/TRBV12-4; CDR3 DNA: TGTGCCAGCAGCCGGGAGAGCAATCAGCCCCAGCATTTT; CDR3 protein: CASSRESNQPQHF
D gene: TRBD1; clone size: once; J gene: TRBJ1-2; V gene: TRBV30; CDR3 DNA: TGTGCCTGGCAGGGGGCTGGGGTAGGCTACACCTTC; CDR3 protein: CAWQGAGVGYTF
D gene: .; clone size: .; J gene: TRBJ1-5; V gene: TRBV30; CDR3 DNA: TGTGCCTGGAGTGTAGGAGGAGCTGGGCGCAATCAGCCCCAGCATTTT; CDR3 protein: CAWSVGGAGRNQPQHF
D gene: .; clone size: .; J gene: TRBJ1-1; V gene: TRBV27; CDR3 DNA: TGTGCCAGCATTCCTATCCAGGGTGTAAGGGGTACGGCCACTGAAGCTTTCTTT; CDR3 protein: CASIPIQGVRGTATEAFF
D gene: .; clone size: .; J gene: TRBJ1-1; V gene: TRBV5-5; CDR3 DNA: TGTGCCAGCAGGAACCTCAGGGGTGCGAGCACTGAAGCTTTCTTT; CDR3 protein: CASRNLRGASTEAFF
D gene: .; clone size: .; J gene: TRBJ1-1; V gene: TRBV28; CDR3 DNA: TGTGCCAGCAGTTTTAAGTTTAGGGGAATGAACACTGAAGCTTTCTTT; CDR3 protein: CASSFKFRGMNTEAFF
D gene: TRBD1; clone size: .; J gene: TRBJ1-2; V gene: TRBV18; CDR3 DNA: TGTGCCAGCTCACCACAGCAGGACAGGGGTTTTAGCACCTTC; CDR3 protein: CASSPQQDRGFSTF
D gene: TRBD2; clone size: .; J gene: TRBJ2-4; V gene: TRBV2; CDR3 DNA: TGTGCCAGCAGTGAAAGAACTAGCGGGGAGATAGCCAAAAACATTCAGTACTTC; CDR3 protein: CASSERTSGEIAKNIQYF
D gene: .; clone size: .; J gene: TRBJ2-7; V gene: TRBV4-1; CDR3 DNA: TGCGCCAGCAGCCAAGATAGCGGTTACGAGCAGTACTTC; CDR3 protein: CASSQDSGYEQYF
D gene: .; clone size: .; J gene: TRBJ1-1; V gene: TRBV9; CDR3 DNA: TGTGCCAGCAGCGTAGGACAGACTAACACTGAAGCTTTCTTT; CDR3 protein: CASSVGQTNTEAFF
D gene: .; clone size: few; J gene: TRBJ2-5; V gene: TRBV11-2; CDR3 DNA: TGTGCCAGCAGCACAGACCTACGGACCCAGTACTTC; CDR3 protein: CASSTDLRTQYF
D gene: .; clone size: .; J gene: TRBJ1-3; V gene: TRBV5-4; CDR3 DNA: TGTGCCAGCAGCGGGGGCCAGGCTGGAAACACCATATATTTT; CDR3 protein: CASSGGQAGNTIYF
D gene: .; clone size: .; J gene: TRBJ1-3; V gene: TRBV29-1; CDR3 DNA: TGCAGCGCGTTTGTAGCCTCTGGAAACACCATATATTTT; CDR3 protein: CSAFVASGNTIYF
D gene: .; clone size: .; J gene: TRBJ1-2; V gene: TRBV19; CDR3 DNA: TGTGCCAGTAGCCCCCCAGGGGACGGCTACACCTTC; CDR3 protein: CASSPPGDGYTF
D gene: TRBD1; clone size: .; J gene: TRBJ1-1; V gene: TRBV6-5; CDR3 DNA: TGTGCCAGCAGGCGGACAGGAACTGAAGCTTTCTTT; CDR3 protein: CASRRTGTEAFF
D gene: TRBD1; clone size: .; J gene: TRBJ1-1; V gene: TRBV28; CDR3 DNA: TGTGCCAGCAGCCACTTAGAACAGGGGGTGGGGACTGAAGCTTTCTTT; CDR3 protein: CASSHLEQGVGTEAFF
D gene: .; clone size: .; J gene: TRBJ1-2; V gene: TRBV27; CDR3 DNA: TGTGCCAGCAGTTTTAGTCCGCGGGGCTCCTACTATGGCTACACCTTC; CDR3 protein: CASSFSPRGSYYGYTF
D gene: .; clone size: .; J gene: TRBJ2-1; V gene: TRBV9; CDR3 DNA: TGTGCCAGCAGCCGGGACTTCAATGAGCAGTTCTTC; CDR3 protein: CASSRDFNEQFF